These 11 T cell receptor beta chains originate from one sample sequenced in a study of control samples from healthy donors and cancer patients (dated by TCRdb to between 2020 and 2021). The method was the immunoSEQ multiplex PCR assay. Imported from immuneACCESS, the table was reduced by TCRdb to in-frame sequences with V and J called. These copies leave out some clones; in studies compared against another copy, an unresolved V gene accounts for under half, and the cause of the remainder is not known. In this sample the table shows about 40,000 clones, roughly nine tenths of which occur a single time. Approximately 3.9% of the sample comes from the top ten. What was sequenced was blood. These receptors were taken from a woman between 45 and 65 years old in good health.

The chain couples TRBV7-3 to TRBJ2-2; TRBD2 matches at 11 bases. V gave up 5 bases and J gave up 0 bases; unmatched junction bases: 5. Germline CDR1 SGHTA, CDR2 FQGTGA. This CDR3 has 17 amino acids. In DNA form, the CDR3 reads TGTGCCAGCAGCCACCGACTAGCGGGGACGAACACCGGGGAGCTGTTTTTT. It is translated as CASSHRLAGTNTGELFF.

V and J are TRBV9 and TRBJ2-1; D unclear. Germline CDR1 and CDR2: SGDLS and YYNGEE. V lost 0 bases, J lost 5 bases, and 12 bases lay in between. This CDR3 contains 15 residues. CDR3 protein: CASSVVSGSHNEQFF. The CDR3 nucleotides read TGTGCCAGCAGCGTAGTTTCTGGTTCCCACAATGAGCAGTTCTTC.

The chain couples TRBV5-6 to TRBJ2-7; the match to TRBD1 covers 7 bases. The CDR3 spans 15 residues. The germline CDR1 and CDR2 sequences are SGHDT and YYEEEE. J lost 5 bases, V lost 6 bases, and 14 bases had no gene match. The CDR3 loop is CASIIRDSGTNEQYF. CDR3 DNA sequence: TGTGCCAGCATCATCCGGGACAGTGGAACCAACGAGCAGTACTTC.

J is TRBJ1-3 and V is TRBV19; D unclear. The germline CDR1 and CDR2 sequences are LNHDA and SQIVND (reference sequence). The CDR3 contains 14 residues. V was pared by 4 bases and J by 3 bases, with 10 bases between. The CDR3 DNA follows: TGTGCCAGTAGTAGCGGTCAGAATGGAAACACCATATATTTT. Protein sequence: CASSSGQNGNTIYF.

CDR3 residues: CASSPGQGAGGYTF. The CDR3, as DNA: TGTGCCAGCAGCCCGGGACAGGGGGCAGGAGGCTACACCTTC. This chain links TRBV5-8 with TRBJ1-2; 12 bases align to TRBD1. CDR3 size: 14 residues. Germline CDR1 is SGHTS and CDR2 is YDEGEE. V dropped 4 bases and J dropped 8; count of bases not matched to a gene: 6.

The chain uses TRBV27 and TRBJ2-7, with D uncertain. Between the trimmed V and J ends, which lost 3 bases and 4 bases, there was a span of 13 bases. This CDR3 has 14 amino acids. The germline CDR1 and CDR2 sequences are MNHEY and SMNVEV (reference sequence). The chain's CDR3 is CASSFLGAGYEQYF. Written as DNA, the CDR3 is TGTGCCAGCAGTTTCTTGGGCGCTGGGTACGAGCAGTACTTC.

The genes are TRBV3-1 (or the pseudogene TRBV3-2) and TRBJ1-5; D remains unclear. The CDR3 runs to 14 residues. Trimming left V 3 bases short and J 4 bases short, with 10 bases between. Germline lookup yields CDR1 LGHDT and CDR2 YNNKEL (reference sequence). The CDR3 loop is CASSQQHQNQPQHF. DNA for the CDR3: TGTGCCAGCAGCCAGCAACATCAGAATCAGCCCCAGCATTTT.

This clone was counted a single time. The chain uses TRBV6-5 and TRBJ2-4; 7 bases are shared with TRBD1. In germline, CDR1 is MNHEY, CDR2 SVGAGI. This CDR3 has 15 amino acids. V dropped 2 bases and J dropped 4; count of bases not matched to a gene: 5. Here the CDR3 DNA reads TGTGCCAGCAGTTACCAGACAGGGCAAAAAAACATTCAGTACTTC. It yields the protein CASSYQTGQKNIQYF.

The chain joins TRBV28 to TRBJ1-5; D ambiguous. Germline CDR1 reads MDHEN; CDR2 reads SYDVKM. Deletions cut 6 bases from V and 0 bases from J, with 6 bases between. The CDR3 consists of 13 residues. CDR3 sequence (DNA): TGTGCCAGCAGGGATCCTAGCAATCAGCCCCAGCATTTT. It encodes CASRDPSNQPQHF.

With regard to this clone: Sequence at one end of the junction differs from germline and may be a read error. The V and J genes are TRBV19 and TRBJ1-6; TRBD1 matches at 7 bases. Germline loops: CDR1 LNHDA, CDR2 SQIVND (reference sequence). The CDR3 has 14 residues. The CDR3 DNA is TGTGCCGGTAGCTGGGGGACAGATAATTCACCCCTCCACTTT. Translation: CAGSWGTDNSPLHF.

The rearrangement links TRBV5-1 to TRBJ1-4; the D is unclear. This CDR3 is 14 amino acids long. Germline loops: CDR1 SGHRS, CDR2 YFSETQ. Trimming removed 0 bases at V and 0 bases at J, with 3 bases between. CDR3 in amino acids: CASSLAATNEKLFF. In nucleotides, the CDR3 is TGCGCCAGCAGCTTGGCGGCAACTAATGAAAAACTGTTTTTT.